Shown below are 8 T cell receptor beta chains from a single sample sequenced in a study of shared clonotypes between healthy human individuals. Assay used: immunoSEQ multiplex PCR; TCRdb lists only in-frame clones, some missing. Altogether about 700,000 clones are present, about 91% being singletons, with the ten largest covering 24%. CD8 cells regarded as naive lacked CD45RO, were positively chosen for CCR7, and omitted terminally differentiated effector memory CD45RA+ cells. Sequencing used naive CD8+ T cells sorted from blood. The receptors here all came from a man younger than 40 in good health.

The chain links TRBV28 to TRBJ1-2; no definite D call. V gave up 2 bases and J gave up 6 bases, with 10 bases separating them. CDR1 MDHEN and CDR2 SYDVKM come from the germline V gene. This CDR3 contains 13 residues. The CDR3 region has the DNA TGTGCCAGCAGTTTAGCCAGGATAAATGGCTACACCTTC. As protein: CASSLARINGYTF.

This sequence joins TRBV19 and TRBJ1-1; D may be TRBD1 (6 bases). Germline V gives CDR1 LNHDA, CDR2 SQIVND (reference sequence). Trimming took off 5 bases at V and 5 bases at J, with 12 bases between the two ends. The CDR3 spans 13 residues. The CDR3 is CASSFRGWTEAFF. CDR3 in DNA: TGTGCCAGTAGTTTCAGGGGATGGACTGAAGCTTTCTTT. Based on the CDR3 plus reference TRBV19 and TRBJ1-1, the full variable domain is DGGITQSPKYLFRKEGQNVTLSCEQNLNHDAMYWYRQDPGQGLRLIYYSQIVNDFQKGDIAEGYSVSREKKESFPLTVTSAQKNPTAFYLCASSFRGWTEAFFGQGTRLTVV.

The V gene is TRBV5-1, the J gene TRBJ2-5; D is uncertain. From germline, CDR1 is SGHRS and CDR2 YFSETQ. V dropped 4 bases and J dropped 0 bases, with 1 base sitting between them. The length of the CDR3 is 11 residues. CDR3 bases: TGCGCCAGCAGCAACCAAGAGACCCAGTACTTC. This encodes CASSNQETQYF.

Of note for this clone: Additional DNA sequences in this sample encode the identical CDR3. The V gene is TRBV5-1, the J gene TRBJ2-7; D remains ambiguous. CDR1 and CDR2 from the germline V gene are SGHRS and YFSETQ. The CDR3 length is 13 residues. V lost 1 base and J 0 bases, leaving 5 bases between the germline ends. This CDR3 is CASSLTSSYEQYF. As DNA, the CDR3 is TGCGCCAGCAGCTTGACGAGCTCCTACGAGCAGTACTTC.

The chain joins TRBV9 to TRBJ2-3; 8 nucleotides align to TRBD1. Trimming at V came to 0 bases and at J to 0 bases, leaving 3 bases not matched to a gene. CDR3 length: 16 amino acids. Germline CDR1 reads SGDLS; CDR2 reads YYNGEE. The CDR3 DNA reads as TGTGCCAGCAGCGTAGGGACAGGGCAGAGCACAGATACGCAGTATTTT. Protein product: CASSVGTGQSTDTQYF.

The chain is built from TRBV14 and TRBJ2-1, with D possibly TRBD1 on 7 matching bases. The CDR3 extends over 14 amino acids. Germline V gene lookup returns CDR1 SGHDN and CDR2 FVKESK. With 4 bases removed from V and 7 bases from J, the gap between germline ends came to 14 bases. The CDR3 protein is CASSPRGAGNEQFF. In DNA form, the CDR3 reads TGTGCCAGCAGCCCCAGGGGGGCTGGGAATGAGCAGTTCTTC.

V gene TRBV5-1 combines with J gene TRBJ2-1; 8 bases map to TRBD2. Per germline, CDR1 SGHRS and CDR2 YFSETQ. This CDR3 spans 14 amino acids. Trimming cost V 4 bases and J 8 bases; bases outside gene matches: 8. The CDR3, as DNA: TGCGCCAGCAGCCGGGCTAGCGGGTCTTATGAGCAGTTCTTC. Translation gives CASSRASGSYEQFF.

V gene TRBV9 combines with J gene TRBJ2-5; 7 bases are shared with TRBD1. Unmatched junction bases numbered 12, after V lost 6 bases and J lost 1 base. The CDR3 has 16 amino acids. The germline V gene encodes CDR1 SGDLS and CDR2 YYNGEE. The CDR3: CASTEGTGTAQETQYF. As DNA, the CDR3 is TGTGCCAGCACCGAAGGGACGGGGACAGCCCAAGAGACCCAGTACTTC.